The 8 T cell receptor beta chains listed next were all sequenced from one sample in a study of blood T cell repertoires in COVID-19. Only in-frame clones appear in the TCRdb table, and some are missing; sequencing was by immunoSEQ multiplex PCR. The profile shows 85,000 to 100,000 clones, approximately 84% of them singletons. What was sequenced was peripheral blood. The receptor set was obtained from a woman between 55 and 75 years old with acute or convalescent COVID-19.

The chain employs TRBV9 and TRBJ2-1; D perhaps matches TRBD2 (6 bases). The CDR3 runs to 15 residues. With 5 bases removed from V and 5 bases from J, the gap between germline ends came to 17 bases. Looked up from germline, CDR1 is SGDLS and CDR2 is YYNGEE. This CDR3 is CASRIPGVPNNEQFF. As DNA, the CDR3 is TGTGCCAGCAGGATCCCGGGGGTTCCAAACAATGAGCAGTTCTTC.

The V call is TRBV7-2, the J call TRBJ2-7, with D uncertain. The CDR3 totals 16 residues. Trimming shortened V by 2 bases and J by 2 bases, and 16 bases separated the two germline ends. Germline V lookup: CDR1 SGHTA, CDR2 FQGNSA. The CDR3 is CASSLSHSLRTYEQYF. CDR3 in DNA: TGTGCCAGCAGCTTATCTCACAGCCTAAGAACCTACGAGCAGTACTTC.

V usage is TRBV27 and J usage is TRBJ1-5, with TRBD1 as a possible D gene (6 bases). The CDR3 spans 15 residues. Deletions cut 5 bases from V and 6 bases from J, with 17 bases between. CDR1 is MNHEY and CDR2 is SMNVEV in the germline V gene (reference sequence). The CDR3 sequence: CASSEQGSQGQPQHF. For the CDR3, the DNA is TGTGCCAGCAGTGAACAGGGATCCCAAGGTCAGCCCCAGCATTTT.

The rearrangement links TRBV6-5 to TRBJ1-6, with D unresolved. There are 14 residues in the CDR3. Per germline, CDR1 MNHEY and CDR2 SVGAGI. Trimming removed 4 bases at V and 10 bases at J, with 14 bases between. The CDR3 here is CASSSARVSSPLHF. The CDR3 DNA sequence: TGTGCCAGCAGTTCCGCAAGAGTATCATCACCCCTCCACTTT.

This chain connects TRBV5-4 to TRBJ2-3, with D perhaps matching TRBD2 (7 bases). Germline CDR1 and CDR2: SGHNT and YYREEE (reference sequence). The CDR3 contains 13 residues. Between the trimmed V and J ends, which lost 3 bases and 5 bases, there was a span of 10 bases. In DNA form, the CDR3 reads TGTGCCAGCAGCTACGGGGGGCTAGATACGCAGTATTTT. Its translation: CASSYGGLDTQYF.

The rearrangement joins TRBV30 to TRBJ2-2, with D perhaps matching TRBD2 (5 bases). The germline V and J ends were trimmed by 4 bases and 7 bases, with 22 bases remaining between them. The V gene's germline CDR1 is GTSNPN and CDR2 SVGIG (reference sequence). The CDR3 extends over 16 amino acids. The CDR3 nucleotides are TGTGCCTGGATAGGACGGGGAGAGAACTTAGGCGGGGAGCTGTTTTTT. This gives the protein CAWIGRGENLGGELFF.

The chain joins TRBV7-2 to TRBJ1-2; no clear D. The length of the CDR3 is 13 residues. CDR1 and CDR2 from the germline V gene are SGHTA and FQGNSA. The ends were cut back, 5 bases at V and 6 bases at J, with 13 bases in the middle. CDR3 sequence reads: CASSNPRINGYTF. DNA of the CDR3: TGTGCCAGCAGCAACCCCAGGATTAATGGCTACACCTTC.

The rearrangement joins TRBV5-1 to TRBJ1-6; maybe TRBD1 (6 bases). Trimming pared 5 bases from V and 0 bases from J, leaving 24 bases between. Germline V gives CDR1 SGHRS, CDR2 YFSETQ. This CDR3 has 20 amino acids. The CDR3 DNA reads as TGCGCCAGCAGGCTGGACCCCGGGACAACGATCTCCTCCTATAATTCACCCCTCCACTTT. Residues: CASRLDPGTTISSYNSPLHF.